This passage covers 14 T cell receptor beta chains from one sample sequenced in a study of blood T cell repertoires in COVID-19. This table comes from immunoSEQ multiplex PCR, and its TCRdb copy is limited to in-frame clones, with some not included. This sample has over 250,000 clones, with about 80% found just once. The sequencing input was peripheral blood. The source of these receptors is an elderly woman with acute or convalescent COVID-19.

The chain is built from TRBV4-1 and TRBJ2-7; TRBD1 aligns across 7 bases. V lost 2 bases to trimming and J lost 5 bases; unmatched junction nucleotides: 6. CDR3 size: 14 residues. Germline lookup yields CDR1 MGHRA and CDR2 YSYEKL. CDR3 nucleotides: TGCGCCAGCAGCCAACAGGGGGTCCCTCACGAGCAGTACTTC. The encoded protein is CASSQQGVPHEQYF.

The chain employs TRBV7-6 and TRBJ2-2, with unresolved D. The CDR3 loop spans 15 amino acids. Germline V lookup: CDR1 SGHVS, CDR2 FNYEAQ. V shed 2 bases and J shed 0 bases, with 7 bases lying between them. The CDR3 protein is CASSLTHTNTGELFF. In DNA, the CDR3 is TGTGCCAGCAGCTTAACTCATACGAACACCGGGGAGCTGTTTTTT.

This CDR3 is CASSQGNRADTQYF. The CDR3 DNA sequence: TGCGCCAGCAGCCAAGGAAACCGCGCAGATACGCAGTATTTT. V and J are TRBV4-3 and TRBJ2-3; D gene ambiguous. Trimming stripped 1 base from V and 4 bases from J, with 9 bases between. Germline CDR1 is LGHNA and CDR2 is YSLEER. The length of the CDR3 is 14 residues.

The CDR3 DNA sequence: TGTGCCAGCAGCCGCGGGACAGGGATTCCTCGCTACACCTTC. Its translation: CASSRGTGIPRYTF. J is TRBJ1-2 and V is TRBV5-8; 9 bases match TRBD1. The J segment lost 9 bases and the V segment lost 4 bases, leaving 10 bases of the junction unmatched. CDR3 length equals 14 residues. Germline V CDR1 and CDR2: SGHTS, YDEGEE.

This chain links TRBV5-4 with TRBJ2-5, with D possibly being TRBD1 (6 bases). Germline CDR1 reads SGHNT; CDR2 reads YYREEE (reference sequence). Trimming removed 2 bases at V and 5 bases at J, with 13 bases between. The CDR3 length is 14 residues. The CDR3 is CASSFRTVMETQYF. DNA for the CDR3: TGTGCCAGCAGCTTCAGGACAGTTATGGAGACCCAGTACTTC.

This chain joins TRBV5-6 and TRBJ2-1; 8 nucleotides line up with TRBD2. CDR1 is SGHDT, CDR2 YYEEEE, per germline. The length of the CDR3 is 15 residues. With V trimmed by 2 bases and J by 2 bases, 3 bases remained unmatched. CDR3 sequence (DNA): TGTGCCAGCAGCTTTAGCGGGACTCCCTACAATGAGCAGTTCTTC. Amino acid sequence: CASSFSGTPYNEQFF.

V and J are TRBV30 and TRBJ1-6; D not resolved. CDR1 and CDR2 from the germline V gene are GTSNPN and SVGIG (reference sequence). Between the trimmed V and J ends, which lost 1 base and 7 bases, there was a span of 11 bases. The CDR3 is 14 amino acids. Here the CDR3 reads CAWSARVLNSPLHF. CDR3 coding DNA: TGTGCCTGGAGTGCCCGGGTCCTCAATTCACCCCTCCACTTT.

The chain uses TRBV3-1 (or the pseudogene TRBV3-2) and TRBJ1-1, with TRBD1 identical over 10 bases. CDR1 and CDR2 from the germline V gene are LGHDT and YNNKEL (reference sequence). This CDR3 contains 17 residues. Losses at the gene ends were 4 bases for V and 1 base for J; bases not matched to a gene: 9. This chain's CDR3 is CASSPAPGQGPNTEAFF. For the CDR3, the DNA is TGTGCCAGCAGCCCTGCCCCGGGACAGGGGCCGAACACTGAAGCTTTCTTT.

The chain is built from TRBV5-1 and TRBJ2-2, with a possible D match to TRBD2 (5 bases). Germline V gene sequence: CDR1 SGHRS, CDR2 YFSETQ. Trimming removed 5 bases from V and 1 base from J, with 12 bases in between. This CDR3 spans 15 amino acids. The DNA of the CDR3 is TGCGCCAGCAGACCGATCGGGGTGAACACCGGGGAGCTGTTTTTT. Its protein is CASRPIGVNTGELFF.

V gene TRBV6-6 combines with J gene TRBJ1-1; unclear D gene. The germline V gene encodes CDR1 MNHNY and CDR2 SVGAGI (reference sequence). Deletions cut 6 bases from V and 1 base from J, with 15 bases between. This CDR3 has 15 amino acids. The CDR3 here is CASSETQPRNTEAFF. In DNA form, the CDR3 reads TGTGCCAGCAGCGAGACTCAGCCACGGAACACTGAAGCTTTCTTT.

This clone was observed a few times. Other DNA sequences of this sample code for an identical CDR3. The chain carries TRBV7-2 and TRBJ2-2; D gene uncertain. V was shortened by 2 bases and J by 6 bases, with 7 bases between the two germline ends. From germline, CDR1 is SGHTA and CDR2 FQGNSA. This CDR3 is 13 amino acids long. The CDR3 DNA reads as TGTGCCAGCAGCTTAAGCCAGGCCGGGGAGCTGTTTTTT. It is translated as CASSLSQAGELFF.

The chain combines TRBV6-1 with TRBJ1-1, with 7 bases matching TRBD1. CDR1 and CDR2 (germline): MNHNS, SASEGT. Trimming took 4 bases from V and 9 from J; bases not matched to a gene: 17. CDR3 size: 16 residues. CDR3 nucleotides: TGTGCCAGCAGTGGAAACAGGGGAGGATTTCAGACTAAAGCTTTCTTT. This codes for CASSGNRGGFQTKAFF.

The rearrangement links TRBV7-9 to TRBJ2-7, with D perhaps TRBD1 (6 bases). V gave up 8 bases and J gave up 2 bases, with 16 bases separating them. CDR3 size: 14 residues. Germline-derived CDR1 and CDR2 are SEHNR and FQNEAQ (reference sequence). The CDR3 sequence is CASALQQGTYEQYF. In nucleotides, the CDR3 is TGTGCCAGCGCACTCCAACAGGGAACCTACGAGCAGTACTTC. The entire variable domain, with the rest obtained from reference TRBV7-9 and TRBJ2-7, is as follows: DTGVSQNPRHKITKRGQNVTFRCDPISEHNRLYWYRQTLGQGPEFLTYFQNEAQLEKSRLLSDRFSAERPKGSFSTLEIQRTEQGDSAMYLCASALQQGTYEQYFGPGTRLTVT.

This sequence joins TRBV6-5 and TRBJ1-5; 7 bases match TRBD1. The germline V gene has CDR1 MNHEY and CDR2 SVGAGI. The length of the CDR3 is 15 residues. The V segment lost 6 bases and the J segment 2 bases; nucleotides outside the gene matches: 7. CDR3 sequence: CASRPEGARNQPQHF. CDR3 nucleotide sequence: TGTGCCAGCAGACCTGAGGGGGCCCGCAATCAGCCCCAGCATTTT.